This T cell receptor beta chain was recovered during a study of cytomegalovirus exposure and HLA in healthy donors. Findings and caveats of the study: Accounts indicate the classifier identified cytomegalovirus status with strong specificity and sensitivity. Accurate HLA-A and HLA-B prediction from TCR beta sequences was reported for most subjects.

Germline V gene data show CDR1 as ENHRY and CDR2 as SYGVKD. The CDR3 totals 14 residues. The trim removed 6 bases at V and 5 bases at J, leaving 2 bases unmatched. Amplification used 60 Vbeta primers and 13 Jbeta primers. Under the authors' procedure: A later analysis counted approximately 88 million unique TCR beta chains, around 10 million shared. Clones were sequenced by immunoSEQ multiplex PCR, and TCRdb holds only the in-frame ones, with some missing. The V and J calls and clone size come from that table; D and trimming were worked out from the DNA. The data show roughly 130,000 clones, approximately 61% seen once. Comments on this clone: The target antigen is unknown.

The clonotype was recovered from a young man in good health and CMV-seropositive. The sample was PBMCs. This sequence joins TRBV10-3 and TRBJ2-1; 12 bases align to TRBD2. CDR3 DNA sequence: TGTGCCATCAGCCCTAGCGGGGGGGACAATGAGCAGTTCTTC. Translated: CAISPSGGDNEQFF.